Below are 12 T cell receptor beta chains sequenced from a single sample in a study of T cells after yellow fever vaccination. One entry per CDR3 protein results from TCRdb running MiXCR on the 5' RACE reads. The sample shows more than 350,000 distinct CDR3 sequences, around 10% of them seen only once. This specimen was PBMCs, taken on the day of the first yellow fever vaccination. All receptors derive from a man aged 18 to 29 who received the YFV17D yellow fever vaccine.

CDR3 nucleotide sequence: TGTGCCAGCAGCCAAGATGATCGTGAAGCTTTCTTT. Its translation is CASSQDDREAFF. The chain employs TRBV3-1 and TRBJ1-1, with D hard to call. V dropped 0 bases and J dropped 7 bases, with 6 bases sitting between them. Germline CDR1 reads LGHDT; CDR2 reads YNNKEL (reference sequence). The CDR3 loop spans 12 amino acids.

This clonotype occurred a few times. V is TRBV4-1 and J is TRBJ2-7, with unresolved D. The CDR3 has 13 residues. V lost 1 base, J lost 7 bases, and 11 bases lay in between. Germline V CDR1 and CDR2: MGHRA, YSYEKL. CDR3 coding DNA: TGCGCCAGCAGCCAAGGCCTAAGGGTGGAGCAGTACTTC. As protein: CASSQGLRVEQYF.

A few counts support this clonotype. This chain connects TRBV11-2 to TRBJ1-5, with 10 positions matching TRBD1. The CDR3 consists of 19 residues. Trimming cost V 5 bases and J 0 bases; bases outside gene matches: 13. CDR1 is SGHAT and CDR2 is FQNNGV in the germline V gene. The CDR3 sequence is CASSPTPGQGLHSNQPQHF. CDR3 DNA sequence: TGTGCCAGCAGCCCTACACCGGGACAGGGGTTACATAGCAATCAGCCCCAGCATTTT. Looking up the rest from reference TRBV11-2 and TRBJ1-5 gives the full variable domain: EAGVAQSPRYKIIEKRQSVAFWCNPISGHATLYWYQQILGQGPKLLIQFQNNGVVDDSQLPKDRFSAERLKGVDSTLKIQPAKLEDSAVYLCASSPTPGQGLHSNQPQHFGDGTRLSIL.

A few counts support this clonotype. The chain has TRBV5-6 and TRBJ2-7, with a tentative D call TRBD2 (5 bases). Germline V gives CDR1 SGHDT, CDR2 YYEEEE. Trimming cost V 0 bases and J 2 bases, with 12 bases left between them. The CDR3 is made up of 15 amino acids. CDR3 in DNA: TGTGCCAGCAGCTTGGCCCCCCCGGAGGCCTACGAGCAGTACTTC. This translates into CASSLAPPEAYEQYF.

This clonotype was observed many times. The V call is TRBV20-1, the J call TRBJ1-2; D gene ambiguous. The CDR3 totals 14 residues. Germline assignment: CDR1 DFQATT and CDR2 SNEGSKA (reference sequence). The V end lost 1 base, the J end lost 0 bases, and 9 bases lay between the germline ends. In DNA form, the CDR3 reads TGCAGTGCTAGAGTGGGGTGGACTAACTATGGCTACACCTTC. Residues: CSARVGWTNYGYTF.

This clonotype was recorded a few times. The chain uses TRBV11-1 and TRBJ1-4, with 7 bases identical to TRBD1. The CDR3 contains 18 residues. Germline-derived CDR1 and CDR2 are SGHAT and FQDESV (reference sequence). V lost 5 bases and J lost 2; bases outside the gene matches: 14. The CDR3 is CASSPGGTGRTTNEKLFF. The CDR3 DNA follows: TGTGCCAGCAGCCCAGGGGGGACTGGGAGGACGACTAATGAAAAACTGTTTTTT.

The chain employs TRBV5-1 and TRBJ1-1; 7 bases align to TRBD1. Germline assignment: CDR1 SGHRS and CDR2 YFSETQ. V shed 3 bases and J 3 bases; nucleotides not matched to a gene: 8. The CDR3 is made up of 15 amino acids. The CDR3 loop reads CASSSHRGSDTEAFF. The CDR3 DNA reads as TGCGCCAGCAGCTCCCACAGGGGCAGCGACACTGAAGCTTTCTTT.

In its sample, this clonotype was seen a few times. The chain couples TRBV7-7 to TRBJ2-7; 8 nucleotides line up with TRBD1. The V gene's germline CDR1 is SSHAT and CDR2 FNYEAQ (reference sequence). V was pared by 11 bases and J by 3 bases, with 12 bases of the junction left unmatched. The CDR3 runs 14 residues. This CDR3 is CAFTGTGAFYEQYV. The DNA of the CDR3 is TGTGCCTTCACCGGGACAGGAGCTTTCTACGAGCAGTACGTC.

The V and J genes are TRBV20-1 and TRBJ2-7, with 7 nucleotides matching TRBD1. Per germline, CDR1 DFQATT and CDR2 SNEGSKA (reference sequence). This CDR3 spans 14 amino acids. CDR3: CIALDGQAPYEQYV. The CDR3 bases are TGCATTGCTCTCGATGGACAGGCACCCTACGAGCAGTACGTC.

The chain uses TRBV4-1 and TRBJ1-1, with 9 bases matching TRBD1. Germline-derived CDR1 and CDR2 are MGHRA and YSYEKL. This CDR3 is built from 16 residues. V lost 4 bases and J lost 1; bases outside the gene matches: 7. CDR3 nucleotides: TGCGCCAGCAGCCTGAACAGGGGGCTTGGGAACACTGAAGCTTTCTTT. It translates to CASSLNRGLGNTEAFF.

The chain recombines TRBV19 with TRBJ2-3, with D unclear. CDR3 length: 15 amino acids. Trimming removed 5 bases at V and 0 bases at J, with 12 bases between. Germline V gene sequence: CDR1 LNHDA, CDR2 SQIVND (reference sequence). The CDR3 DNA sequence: TGTGCCAGTAGTCTCGCGCTATCTAGCACAGATACGCAGTATTTT. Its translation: CASSLALSSTDTQYF. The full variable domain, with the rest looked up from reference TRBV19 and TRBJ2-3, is DGGITQSPKYLFRKEGQNVTLSCEQNLNHDAMYWYRQDPGQGLRLIYYSQIVNDFQKGDIAEGYSVSREKKESFPLTVTSAQKNPTAFYLCASSLALSSTDTQYFGPGTRLTVL.

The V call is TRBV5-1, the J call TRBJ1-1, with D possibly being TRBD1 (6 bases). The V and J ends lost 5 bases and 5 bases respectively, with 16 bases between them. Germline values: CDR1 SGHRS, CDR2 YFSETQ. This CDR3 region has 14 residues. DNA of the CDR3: TGCGCCAGCAGTTTAACAGGGCTAGAAACTGAAGCTTTCTTT. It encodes CASSLTGLETEAFF.